This T cell receptor (beta chain) originates from a study of cytomegalovirus exposure and HLA in healthy donors (dated by TCRdb to about 2017). Regarding the study in general: An earlier analysis of approximately 640 of the donors reported 276 Gb of sequence data and 100 million to 140 million unique TCR beta sequences from approximately 180 million T cells. An early release covering about 600 HLA-typed donors comprised roughly 300 gigabases of sequencing data and about 90 million unique TCR sequences. Of the approximately 400 genotyped donors, roughly 85% fell in the genetic ancestry cluster associated with self-reported Caucasian donors. The study aimed to test whether cataloging public T cell receptors could reveal signatures of past pathogen exposure. The study used immunosequencing to profile the T cell repertoires of about 670 subjects and linked those repertoires to cytomegalovirus serostatus. A separate validation cohort of about 110 different subjects was used in addition to the approximately 640-subject first cohort. High-throughput TCR immunosequencing, statistical association of individual TCRs with disease status, and machine learning were combined to predict cytomegalovirus infection status. A later analysis re-examined previously published TCR beta repertoires from just over 650 donors and added high-resolution HLA genotyping to investigate patterns of TCR occurrence. The later analysis used no new phenotypic data to find candidate immune exposures, relying instead on TCR beta sequences and their occurrence across donors. An earlier analysis of a few hundred of the donors applied high-throughput TCR beta sequencing to assess whether each TCR beta V gene segment acted as functional or pseudogenic. Donor age, sex, ethnicity and CMV serostatus were collected together with the repertoire data. In a later genetic analysis, genome-wide SNP genotypes for about 55% of the roughly 700 donors were used, and that subset was treated as a discovery cohort. Every discovery cohort repertoire had been produced on one sequencing platform. Class I and class II HLA loci were covered by the typing at four-digit resolution. Typing coverage differed by locus: A, B, C, DRB1 and DQB1 were typed in roughly 620-640 donors, DQA1 in about 560, DPA1 in around 600, and DPB1 in approximately 450. Several DR-DQ haplotypes were handled as single units for association and clustering, since linkage in the cohort was strong. On average, roughly 200,000 unique TCR beta nucleotide sequences were sequenced per donor among roughly 430 genotyped donors of the cohort, with roughly 18% of those sequences being non-productive.

The full study reports these points: Because HLA typing was missing for some donors at each locus, association tests included only the typed subset. In vitro tests confirmed that a few of the cytomegalovirus-associated TCR beta chains recognize cytomegalovirus antigens. CMV serostatus was the only immune exposure information available for the cohort. In the study, around 150 TCR beta chains were listed as associated with cytomegalovirus. A cluster of highly shared sequence variants was judged likely to be a technical artifact of the sequencing pipeline. Compared with equally common non-associated chains, HLA-associated TCR beta chains in a later analysis were more clonally expanded and had lower generation probabilities. In a later analysis, the rate of TCR association differed among HLA loci, with DRB1 alleles having the most associated TCRs and HLA-C alleles having the fewest. Strong co-occurrence of HLA alleles, especially DR and DQ, made assigning TCR associations to individual alleles difficult. The cohort was sequenced for TCR beta chains only, and without alpha or paired-chain data the features that could be detected were limited. A later genetic analysis associated a missense DCLRE1C variant with V-gene and J-gene trimming of TCR beta chains, and an independent cohort replicated the association. According to a later genetic analysis, donors in an Asian-associated ancestry cluster had fewer N-insertions in productive TCRs than the approximately 630-donor mean. Most TCR sequences were observed very rarely across donors, whereas some public TCRs were present in many individuals. According to a later analysis, parvovirus B19, influenza, CMV and Epstein-Barr virus appeared linked to several top co-occurrence clusters. The presence/absence analyses assumed that sequencing depth was roughly uniform across donors, and that assumption may not be true. According to the authors, the approach could potentially be generalized to other disease states and immunological phenotypes. A further reported finding was that TCR beta sequences accurately predicted the HLA-A and HLA-B alleles for most subjects in the first cohort. In an earlier analysis of several hundred of the donors, most TCR beta V segments were observed in productive rearrangements about 87% or about 30% of the time, broadly matching IMGT annotations. In both the original and validation cohorts, the classifier was reported to diagnose cytomegalovirus status with high specificity and sensitivity. A later analysis found that most CMV-associated TCR beta chains appeared HLA-restricted, with HLA associations seemingly driven largely by CMV exposure. Specific HLA alleles were associated with over 15,000 TCR beta sequences at a false discovery rate of 0.05 in a later analysis. Because counts were too low, about 15 rarely observed V segments, including chromosome 9 orphons, were left out of the earlier analysis of about 500 of the donors. Linkage disequilibrium might explain the correlated functional status among segregating V segments, but an unknown experimental factor could not be excluded. Some IMGT-functional V segments, including TRBV6-2 and TRBV6-3, could not be told apart with the 87-base-pair reads, so those segments were excluded.

Trimming accounts for 4 bases at V and 8 bases at J, while the number of junction bases matched to no gene is 14. The CDR3 holds 15 amino acids from the cysteine to the phenylalanine. Here the CDR3 DNA is all that survives: 45 bases in frame from base 1. According to the germline V gene, CDR1 reads SQVTM and CDR2 reads ANQGSEA. Note on this clone: No antigen is known for it. No per-base quality is available; no much larger clone lies one base away.

The method behind the library was the immunoSEQ multiplex PCR assay. A mixture of 60 forward primers for TCR Vbeta segments and 13 reverse primers for TCR Jbeta segments was used in the multiplex PCR. The CDR3 region of rearranged TCR beta genes was amplified from genomic DNA by a multiplex PCR assay. Amplified TCR beta libraries were sequenced as 87-base-pair reads on the Illumina HiSeq System. In the original analysis: A later analysis counted tens of millions of unique TCR beta chains across the 550 to 700 repertoires, and about 10 million of these chains were shared by at least two donors. A nearest-neighbor algorithm error-corrected the raw reads and collapsed the reads into unique sequences, merging closely related sequences to remove PCR and sequencing errors. To assign V, D and J gene segments, CDR3 sequences were aligned to IMGT reference sequences. Each retained sequence needed at least a six-nucleotide match to both a V gene segment and a J gene segment. Rearrangements were classified as productive when the CDR3 lacked stop codons and remained in frame with V and J, and all other rearrangements were classified as non-productive. Following IMGT convention, CDR3 was defined as the stretch from the second conserved V-encoded cysteine up to the conserved J-encoded phenylalanine. Sequences without an unambiguous match to a single V gene segment were excluded from the earlier analysis of a few hundred of the donors. In an earlier analysis of several hundred of the donors, V segments were called functional above 56.7% productive rearrangements and were called segregating when the between-donor standard deviation exceeded 5%. A statistical classification framework was developed to diagnose cytomegalovirus status using the catalog of TCR beta chain sequences. In a later analysis, V and J genes were assigned by comparing TCR nucleotide sequences against IMGT/GENE-DB human TR gene sequences. The TCRdist pipeline was used in a later analysis to assign CDR3 sequences and most-parsimonious VDJ recombination scenarios. A later analysis defined each TCR beta chain by its CDR3 amino acid sequence plus V-gene family, and excluded reads lacking a unique V-gene family. To address suspected cross-contamination and a sequencing artifact, a later analysis removed a few hundred highly shared, low-generation-probability nucleotide sequences. In a later analysis, a clonal expansion index was calculated for each public chain from normalized within-repertoire ranks of inferred template counts. In a later analysis, generation probabilities were computed using a VDJ recombination model fitted to out-of-frame rearrangements, and the results were checked against IGoR. In a later analysis, TCR-TCR, TCR-HLA and TCR-CMV co-occurrence was scored with hypergeometric tests, and a repertoire-size bias correction was applied to TCR pairs. A later analysis estimated false discovery rates by permuting HLA or CMV assignments 20 times. In a later analysis, co-occurring TCRs were grouped using DBSCAN, with TCRdist sequence similarity added in when clustering inside HLA-allele-positive subsets. Repertoires with fewer than 30,000 or more than 120,000 public chains, plus five repertoires with anomalous nucleotide sharing, were excluded from co-occurrence clustering. The source is immuneACCESS, and TCRdb retained only in-frame sequences with V and J called. Part of the clones is not carried over; for the studies checked, unresolved V genes explain less than half of this, and the remainder is unexplained. V, J and clone size are those of that table, while D and trimming were read from the DNA. This sample comprises about 130,000 clones, less than 85% of them detected only once. In total, the top ten clones hold less than 3% of the sample.

The cohort comprised 550 to 700 healthy bone marrow donors. All cohort members were sampled while nominally healthy, although unrecorded immune exposures were likely present. The donor was CMV seronegative and was included in the group of a few hundred seronegative cohort members. A peripheral blood sample was provided by each donor, and peripheral blood mononuclear cells were used for TCR beta sequencing. The Qiagen DNeasy Blood Extraction Kit was used to extract genomic DNA from the blood cell samples. The sample was PBMCs. The chain joins TRBV29-1 to TRBJ2-1, and TRBD1 matches 7 of the central bases. The sequence was collected from a man aged 30 to 45 in good health and CMV-seronegative. The DNA reads as follows: TGCAGCGTTGGGAGACAGGGTCAAATCTCGGATGAGCAGTTCTTC. Its translation reads: CSVGRQGQISDEQFF.